This passage covers 27 T cell receptor beta chains from one sample sequenced in a study of OX40 agonist ivuxolimab in advanced cancers. This table comes from immunoSEQ multiplex PCR, and its TCRdb copy is limited to in-frame clones, with some not included. The table records 15,000 to 20,000 clones, roughly nine tenths of them present only once. The sample in question was CD4+ or CD8+ T cells sorted from blood, obtained in a trial of the OX40 agonist ivuxolimab. All receptors come from an adult with an advanced solid tumor such as melanoma, head and neck, liver or kidney cancer.

CDR3 in amino acids: CASTAGANTGELFF. The CDR3 coding sequence is TGCGCCAGCACGGCGGGGGCGAACACCGGGGAGCTGTTTTTT. This chain joins TRBV10-2 and TRBJ2-2, with 7 bases matching TRBD2. J lost 0 bases, V lost 7 bases, and 2 bases had no gene match. The CDR3 covers 14 residues. The germline V gene has CDR1 WSHSY and CDR2 SAAADI.

This rearrangement joins TRBV7-6 to TRBJ2-7; D is uncertain. V shed 1 base and J shed 2 bases, with 9 bases lying between them. Germline V CDR1 and CDR2: SGHVS, FNYEAQ. CDR3 length: 14 amino acids. This CDR3 is CASSLGDGAYEQYF. DNA of the CDR3: TGTGCCAGCAGCTTAGGCGATGGGGCCTACGAGCAGTACTTC.

This clone was recorded a few times. The chain joins TRBV4-3 to TRBJ2-3; the D gene is possibly TRBD1 (5 bases). The CDR3 runs 15 residues. Trimming stripped 4 bases from V and 0 bases from J, with 11 bases between. Germline V gives CDR1 LGHNA, CDR2 YSLEER. CDR3 loop: CASSRTGFSTDTQYF. The CDR3 bases are TGCGCCAGCAGCCGAACAGGATTCAGCACAGATACGCAGTATTTT.

The rearrangement joins TRBV19 to TRBJ2-1, with D unresolved. Trimming left V 8 bases short and J 0 bases short, with 14 bases between. Germline loops: CDR1 LNHDA, CDR2 SQIVND (reference sequence). The CDR3 has 15 amino acids. For the CDR3, the DNA is TGTGCCAGTCGACTTATAGGTAACTCCTACAATGAGCAGTTCTTC. This encodes CASRLIGNSYNEQFF.

The V and J genes are TRBV4-1 and TRBJ2-5; tentative D call: TRBD2 (5 bases). This CDR3 is 16 amino acids long. Germline-derived CDR1 and CDR2 are MGHRA and YSYEKL. V dropped 2 bases and J dropped 1 base, with 14 bases sitting between them. The CDR3 bases are TGCGCCAGCAGCCAACGGGGTTTGGATCCCCAAGAGACCCAGTACTTC. Protein: CASSQRGLDPQETQYF.

The J gene is TRBJ2-7, the V gene TRBV10-3; TRBD2 might be the D (5 bases). From germline, CDR1 is ENHRY and CDR2 SYGVKD. The V end lost 10 bases, the J end lost 3 bases, and 16 bases lay between the germline ends. This CDR3 is built from 13 residues. CDR3 DNA sequence: TGTGCCACCTCCGGAGCGGAGCGCTACGAGCAGTACTTC. Translating gives CATSGAERYEQYF.

This rearrangement joins TRBV29-1 to TRBJ1-2; D might be TRBD1 (6 bases). The CDR3 runs to 14 residues. V lost 3 bases to trimming and J lost 0 bases, with 11 bases between them. Looked up from germline, CDR1 is SQVTM and CDR2 is ANQGSEA. CDR3 bases: TGCAGCGTTGACCCGACAGGAGCTAACTATGGCTACACCTTC. Its protein product is CSVDPTGANYGYTF.

The gene calls are TRBV5-1 and TRBJ2-7, with TRBD1 matching 8 bases. The CDR3 runs to 14 residues. The germline gives CDR1 SGHRS, CDR2 YFSETQ. V was clipped by 4 bases and J by 5 bases; unmatched bases: 8. This CDR3 reads CASSIGQGANEQYF. The CDR3 region has the DNA TGCGCCAGCAGCATCGGGCAGGGGGCTAACGAGCAGTACTTC.

V and J are TRBV7-9 and TRBJ2-7, with unresolved D. Germline V lookup: CDR1 SEHNR, CDR2 FQNEAQ (reference sequence). This CDR3 is 12 amino acids long. The ends were cut back, 0 bases at V and 4 bases at J, with 4 bases in the middle. CDR3 loop: CASSLAEYEQYF. CDR3 in DNA: TGTGCCAGCAGCTTAGCGGAATACGAGCAGTACTTC.

With regard to this clone: At one end the junction does not follow the germline gene, possibly because of a read error. The chain recombines TRBV27 with TRBJ1-2; the D is unclear. The CDR3 extends over 15 amino acids. CDR1 is MNHEY and CDR2 is SMNVEV in the germline V gene (reference sequence). This CDR3 reads CASSFRPFGIYGDTF. In DNA form, the CDR3 reads TGTGCCAGCAGTTTCCGCCCTTTCGGTATCTATGGCGACACCTTC.

The chain carries TRBV10-1 and TRBJ2-1; tentative D call: TRBD2 (6 bases). With 4 bases removed from V and 9 bases from J, the gap between germline ends came to 16 bases. The CDR3 consists of 14 residues. The germline V gene has CDR1 WNHNN and CDR2 SYGVQD (reference sequence). The CDR3 coding sequence is TGCGCCAGCAGTGTGAGGAGGGACGCAGGTGAGCAGTTCTTC. Translated, it gives CASSVRRDAGEQFF.

V is TRBV6-5 and J is TRBJ2-7, with 8 nucleotides matching TRBD1. The CDR3 sequence is 14 residues long. The V and J ends lost 6 bases and 4 bases, in that order; junction bases with no gene match: 8. Germline-derived CDR1 and CDR2 are MNHEY and SVGAGI. The CDR3 sequence: CASSLRDRRYEQYF. CDR3 nucleotide sequence: TGTGCCAGCAGCCTCCGGGACAGGCGGTACGAGCAGTACTTC.

The chain joins TRBV5-1 to TRBJ2-5; 10 bases match TRBD2. The CDR3 is made up of 16 amino acids. The J segment lost 4 bases and the V segment lost 0 bases, leaving 6 bases of the junction unmatched. Germline V gene sequence: CDR1 SGHRS, CDR2 YFSETQ. The CDR3 reads CASSLGRTSGGETQYF. CDR3 nucleotide sequence: TGCGCCAGCAGCTTGGGTAGGACTAGCGGAGGAGAGACCCAGTACTTC.

The chain joins TRBV7-9 to TRBJ1-1; tentatively, D is TRBD1 (5 bases). V was clipped by 5 bases and J by 4 bases, with 17 bases between them. Germline CDR1 is SEHNR and CDR2 is FQNEAQ (reference sequence). The CDR3 has 15 amino acids. This chain's CDR3 is CASSPSLGGATEAFF. The CDR3 nucleotides read TGTGCCAGCAGCCCCTCGTTGGGGGGAGCCACTGAAGCTTTCTTT.

V is TRBV19 and J is TRBJ1-2; D not certain. Trimming shortened V by 6 bases and J by 2 bases, and 13 bases separated the two germline ends. The CDR3 loop spans 14 amino acids. Per the germline V gene, CDR1 is LNHDA and CDR2 is SQIVND (reference sequence). The CDR3 nucleotides are TGTGCCAGTAGGAACCTCGACTGGAACTATGGCTACACCTTC. This sequence encodes CASRNLDWNYGYTF.

The chain has TRBV2 and TRBJ1-2; the D gene is possibly TRBD1 (5 bases). Germline V gene sequence: CDR1 SNHLY, CDR2 FYNNEI. Trimming took off 3 bases at V and 5 bases at J, with 10 bases between the two ends. The CDR3 totals 13 residues. CDR3 residues: CASSDSGGYGYTF. In DNA, the CDR3 is TGTGCCAGCAGTGACTCGGGGGGATATGGCTACACCTTC.

The gene calls are TRBV10-2 and TRBJ2-5; D is uncertain. Germline V CDR1 and CDR2: WSHSY, SAAADI. The CDR3 consists of 11 residues. Trimming pared 7 bases from V and 4 bases from J, leaving 7 bases between. For the CDR3, the DNA is TGCGCCAGCACTCACGGAGAGACCCAGTACTTC. Its translation: CASTHGETQYF.

The chain joins TRBV30 to TRBJ2-7; TRBD2 might be the D (6 bases). The CDR3 extends over 14 amino acids. Looked up from germline, CDR1 is GTSNPN and CDR2 is SVGIG (reference sequence). V was clipped by 0 bases and J by 3 bases, with 12 bases between them. CDR3 loop: CAWSVLAEDYEQYF. The CDR3 nucleotides read TGTGCCTGGAGTGTTTTAGCGGAGGACTACGAGCAGTACTTC.

This clone appeared once. This rearrangement joins TRBV21-1 to TRBJ2-7; the table names TRBD1, a call not compared with the DNA. TRBV21-1 is deemed a pseudogene. This CDR3 is 15 amino acids long. CDR3 DNA: TGTGCCAGCAACAAAAACGAGGACAGGCACTACGAGCAGTACTTC. This gives the protein CASNKNEDRHYEQYF.

The chain couples TRBV4-3 to TRBJ1-6; perhaps TRBD1 as D (5 bases). V gave up 5 bases and J gave up 2 bases, with 13 bases separating them. CDR3 length equals 16 residues. CDR1 is LGHNA and CDR2 is YSLEER in the germline V gene. CDR3 sequence reads: CASSAWGGTYNSPLHF. The CDR3 DNA reads TGCGCCAGCAGCGCGTGGGGGGGAACCTATAATTCACCCCTCCACTTT.

This chain uses TRBV2 with TRBJ2-7; the D gene is possibly TRBD2 (5 bases). Trimming took 2 bases from V and 4 from J, leaving 18 bases between them. CDR1 and CDR2 from the germline V gene are SNHLY and FYNNEI. The length of the CDR3 is 16 residues. CDR3 protein: CASSEPRRRGGYEQYF. The CDR3 bases are TGTGCCAGCAGTGAACCTAGGCGCCGGGGTGGGTACGAGCAGTACTTC. Looking up the rest from reference TRBV2 and TRBJ2-7 gives the full variable domain: EPEVTQTPSHQVTQMGQEVILRCVPISNHLYFYWYRQILGQKVEFLVSFYNNEISEKSEIFDDQFSVERPDGSNFTLKIRSTKLEDSAMYFCASSEPRRRGGYEQYFGPGTRLTVT.

V gene TRBV11-3 combines with J gene TRBJ1-2; the D is unclear. The CDR3 length is 12 residues. V lost 5 bases, J lost 8 bases, and 12 bases lay in between. Per germline, CDR1 SGHNT and CDR2 YENEEA. CDR3 nucleotides: TGTGCCAGCAGCCCAGGACTACCCGGCTACACCTTC. This encodes CASSPGLPGYTF. The full variable domain, its missing parts supplied by reference TRBV11-3 and TRBJ1-2, is EAGVVQSPRYKIIEKKQPVAFWCNPISGHNTLYWYLQNLGQGPELLIRYENEEAVDDSQLPKDRFSAERLKGVDSTLKIQPAELGDSAVYLCASSPGLPGYTFGSGTRLTVV.

In this sample, this clone turned up a few times. The genes are TRBV6-1 and TRBJ1-5; D call uncertain. The CDR3 has 14 amino acids. Germline V gene lookup returns CDR1 MNHNS and CDR2 SASEGT. Trimming stripped 1 base from V and 3 bases from J, with 7 bases between. CDR3 in DNA: TGTGCCAGCAGTGAAGGCCCAGACAATCAGCCCCAGCATTTT. It codes for CASSEGPDNQPQHF.

The chain couples TRBV15 to TRBJ1-5; no definite D call. This CDR3 region has 15 residues. V was pared by 0 bases and J by 5 bases, with 11 bases between. The germline gives CDR1 LNHNV, CDR2 YYDKDF (reference sequence). In nucleotides, the CDR3 is TGTGCCACCAGCAGAGATGAGGGAATCGATCAGCCCCAGCATTTT. Its translation: CATSRDEGIDQPQHF.

The rearrangement uses TRBV5-5 and TRBJ1-2; D is uncertain. The ends were cut back, 4 bases at V and 2 bases at J, with 9 bases in the middle. CDR3 length equals 13 residues. Germline assignment: CDR1 SGHKS and CDR2 YYEKEE (reference sequence). CDR3 DNA sequence: TGTGCCAGCAGCGCCCAGGAGAACTATGGCTACACCTTC. As protein: CASSAQENYGYTF.

The V gene is TRBV29-1, the J gene TRBJ1-1, with TRBD1 identical over 11 bases. The junction had 6 bases not matched to a gene; V was cut back by 3 bases and J by 3 bases. CDR1 and CDR2 from the germline V gene are SQVTM and ANQGSEA. The length of the CDR3 is 15 residues. The CDR3 DNA reads TGCAGCGTTGATGGACAGGGGGCTGGCTACACTGAAGCTTTCTTT. Translated, it gives CSVDGQGAGYTEAFF.

The genes are TRBV6-5 and TRBJ2-3; no firm D call. V was trimmed by 4 bases and J by 5 bases, leaving 4 bases between them. CDR1 is MNHEY and CDR2 is SVGAGI in the germline V gene. CDR3 size: 11 residues. The CDR3 is CASSFQDTQYF. The DNA of the CDR3 is TGTGCCAGCAGTTTTCAAGATACGCAGTATTTT.